These 24 T cell receptor beta chains were all obtained from the same sample, sequenced in a study of shared T cell receptors in the human thymus. TCRdb keeps only in-frame clones here, not all; method: immunoSEQ multiplex PCR. The table has about 400,000 clones, 95% seen once. Material for sequencing was thymocytes. Receptors originate from a human donor.

The CDR3 protein is CSVKSPEGQGTPRDEQFF. The CDR3 bases are TGCAGCGTTAAGAGCCCCGAGGGACAGGGGACGCCCCGGGATGAGCAGTTCTTC. V and J are TRBV29-1 and TRBJ2-1; 10 bases align to TRBD1. Germline CDR1 reads SQVTM; CDR2 reads ANQGSEA. This CDR3 region has 18 residues. V lost 5 bases to trimming and J lost 8 bases; unmatched junction nucleotides: 21.

The rearrangement joins TRBV5-4 to TRBJ1-4; 8 bases fit TRBD1. The trim removed 2 bases at V and 5 bases at J, leaving 5 bases unmatched. CDR3 length: 15 amino acids. Germline assignment: CDR1 SGHNT and CDR2 YYREEE (reference sequence). The CDR3 is CASSLRTGTNEKLFF. The CDR3 DNA reads TGTGCCAGCAGCTTACGGACAGGGACGAATGAAAAACTGTTTTTT.

The chain couples TRBV15 to TRBJ2-7; 7 nucleotides line up with TRBD1. Germline V gene sequence: CDR1 LNHNV, CDR2 YYDKDF (reference sequence). The J segment lost 0 bases and the V segment lost 2 bases, leaving 10 bases of the junction unmatched. The CDR3 has 17 amino acids. The CDR3 loop is CATSRPRQGINSYEQYF. The CDR3 DNA reads as TGTGCCACCAGCAGACCGAGACAGGGTATAAACTCCTACGAGCAGTACTTC.

This clone has a handful of counts. This chain joins TRBV30 and TRBJ2-4, with D possibly being TRBD2 (6 bases). Germline values: CDR1 GTSNPN, CDR2 SVGIG (reference sequence). This CDR3 has 17 amino acids. V lost 3 bases, J lost 3 bases, and 21 bases lay in between. CDR3 bases: TGTGCCTGGAGCCAAACAGGCCTCCTGGGACTCAAAAACATTCAGTACTTC. Protein: CAWSQTGLLGLKNIQYF.

V usage is TRBV4-1 and J usage is TRBJ2-1; D might be TRBD2 (5 bases). V lost 1 base and J 8 bases, leaving 12 bases between the germline ends. This CDR3 contains 14 residues. Germline CDR1 is MGHRA and CDR2 is YSYEKL. CDR3 loop: CASSQATRRYEQFF. The CDR3 DNA is TGCGCCAGCAGCCAAGCCACTAGAAGGTATGAGCAGTTCTTC.

J is TRBJ2-7 and V is TRBV5-1, with TRBD1 as a possible D gene (7 bases). CDR3 length: 14 amino acids. Germline assignment: CDR1 SGHRS and CDR2 YFSETQ. Trimming stripped 4 bases from V and 6 bases from J, with 17 bases between. CDR3 nucleotides: TGCGCCAGCAGCGCCAGGGGGGCAGTAGGCGAGCAGTACTTC. This sequence encodes CASSARGAVGEQYF. The full variable domain, in which reference TRBV5-1 and TRBJ2-7 provide the parts outside the CDR3, is KAGVTQTPRYLIKTRGQQVTLSCSPISGHRSVSWYQQTPGQGLQFLFEYFSETQRNKGNFPGRFSGRQFSNSRSEMNVSTLELGDSALYLCASSARGAVGEQYFGPGTRLTVT.

The chain is built from TRBV29-1 and TRBJ2-1, with D perhaps assigned TRBD1 or TRBD2 (5 bases each). Germline V gene sequence: CDR1 SQVTM, CDR2 ANQGSEA. The germline V and J ends were trimmed by 4 bases and 3 bases, with 19 bases remaining between them. CDR3 length: 16 residues. CDR3 DNA sequence: TGCAGCGTTGGCCCACTTGGGGGACCTCTCTACAATGAGCAGTTCTTC. This gives the protein CSVGPLGGPLYNEQFF.

The chain employs TRBV10-1 and TRBJ2-1; 9 bases fit TRBD2. Looked up from germline, CDR1 is WNHNN and CDR2 is SYGVQD (reference sequence). CDR3 size: 17 residues. With V trimmed by 4 bases and J by 8 bases, 15 bases remained unmatched. The CDR3 reads CASSGAPCGRANDEQFF. CDR3 DNA: TGCGCCAGCAGTGGGGCCCCTTGCGGGAGGGCAAACGATGAGCAGTTCTTC.

On this clone: Other nucleotide sequences in the sample specify the same CDR3. The CDR3, as DNA: TGTGCCACCAGCAGAGGGTCCTACGAGCAGTACTTC. It yields the protein CATSRGSYEQYF. The chain combines TRBV15 with TRBJ2-7; D is ambiguous. CDR1 is LNHNV and CDR2 is YYDKDF in the germline V gene (reference sequence). Trimming pared 1 base from V and 1 base from J, leaving 2 bases between. The CDR3 sequence is 12 residues long.

V is TRBV28 and J is TRBJ2-3; a weak D match, TRBD2 (5 bases). Trimming pared 5 bases from V and 6 bases from J, leaving 18 bases between. The CDR3 is made up of 15 amino acids. Germline values: CDR1 MDHEN, CDR2 SYDVKM. CDR3 DNA sequence: TGTGCCAGCAGTCACCGGGAAGTGGTAAGGGATACGCAGTATTTT. Encoded protein: CASSHREVVRDTQYF.

The chain joins TRBV30 to TRBJ1-5; D remains unclear. CDR1 is GTSNPN and CDR2 is SVGIG in the germline V gene (reference sequence). This CDR3 comprises 18 residues. Trimming shortened V by 1 base and J by 4 bases, and 23 bases separated the two germline ends. CDR3 protein: CAWSGSSSLDAGNQPQHF. The CDR3 DNA reads as TGTGCCTGGAGTGGCTCTTCTTCTCTAGATGCGGGGAATCAGCCCCAGCATTTT.

V is TRBV10-3 and J is TRBJ1-1; D gene unclear. Between the trimmed V and J ends, which lost 5 bases and 2 bases, there was a span of 15 bases. The CDR3 is 15 residues long. The germline V gene has CDR1 ENHRY and CDR2 SYGVKD. CDR3 protein: CAISLLAGKNTEAFF. CDR3 coding DNA: TGTGCCATCAGTCTCCTGGCGGGGAAAAACACTGAAGCTTTCTTT.

The genes are TRBV7-9 and TRBJ2-7; D remains unclear. The CDR3 length is 13 residues. Germline V lookup: CDR1 SEHNR, CDR2 FQNEAQ (reference sequence). The V end lost 2 bases, the J end lost 2 bases, and 7 bases lay between the germline ends. CDR3 sequence: CASSLNETYEQYF. The DNA for the CDR3 is TGTGCCAGCAGCTTAAACGAGACCTACGAGCAGTACTTC.

This chain links TRBV27 with TRBJ2-7; TRBD2 is a possible D gene (6 bases). Trimming cost V 5 bases and J 4 bases, with 18 bases left between them. This CDR3 has 15 amino acids. Looked up from germline, CDR1 is MNHEY and CDR2 is SMNVEV (reference sequence). CDR3 in amino acids: CASSPNLAITYEQYF. The CDR3 DNA is TGTGCCAGCAGTCCCAACCTAGCGATCACATACGAGCAGTACTTC.

The rearrangement uses TRBV18 and TRBJ1-4, with D tentatively TRBD1 (6 bases). V lost 1 base and J 5 bases, leaving 11 bases between the germline ends. Germline CDR1 and CDR2: KGHSH and LQKENI. This CDR3 is 15 amino acids long. The CDR3 region has the DNA TGTGCCAGCTCACCACTGGGACACCTGAATGAAAAACTGTTTTTT. It is translated as CASSPLGHLNEKLFF.

The chain employs TRBV5-5 and TRBJ2-7; D call uncertain. CDR1 SGHKS and CDR2 YYEKEE come from the germline V gene (reference sequence). The CDR3 runs to 11 residues. V dropped 1 base and J dropped 5 bases, with 4 bases sitting between them. CDR3 nucleotide sequence: TGTGCCAGCAGCTTGCTTCACGAGCAGTACTTC. Its protein product is CASSLLHEQYF.

CDR3 amino acids: CASRRRDSAYNEQFF. The CDR3 DNA is TGTGCCAGCAGACGCCGGGACAGCGCCTACAATGAGCAGTTCTTC. This sequence joins TRBV28 and TRBJ2-1; 7 nucleotides match TRBD1. The CDR3 length is 15 residues. V gave up 6 bases and J gave up 2 bases; unmatched junction bases: 7. Looked up from germline, CDR1 is MDHEN and CDR2 is SYDVKM.

The count of this clone is one. The rearrangement links TRBV4-1 to TRBJ2-7, with D possibly TRBD2 on 5 matching bases. Deletions cut 4 bases from V and 7 bases from J, with 17 bases between. There are 14 residues in the CDR3. The germline gives CDR1 MGHRA, CDR2 YSYEKL. Here the CDR3 DNA reads TGCGCCAGCAGCCTTTCGGTGAGGGTGGGGGAGCAGTACTTC. This sequence encodes CASSLSVRVGEQYF.

V usage is TRBV19 and J usage is TRBJ2-7; D tentatively reads TRBD1 or TRBD2 (7 bases each). CDR3 length: 16 residues. The germline V and J ends were trimmed by 6 bases and 6 bases, with 24 bases remaining between them. CDR1 LNHDA and CDR2 SQIVND come from the germline V gene (reference sequence). The CDR3 loop is CASSRDQGGSFGEQYF. The CDR3 DNA reads TGTGCCAGTAGCCGCGATCAGGGGGGGAGTTTCGGCGAGCAGTACTTC.

The rearrangement links TRBV6-5 to TRBJ2-7; 11 bases fit TRBD2. The CDR3 is 14 amino acids. J gave up 7 bases and V 2 bases, and 4 bases lay outside the gene matches. The germline V gene has CDR1 MNHEY and CDR2 SVGAGI. As DNA, the CDR3 is TGTGCCAGCAGTTACCTGGCTAGCGGGGGGGAGCAGTACTTC. The encoded protein is CASSYLASGGEQYF.

This chain links TRBV27 with TRBJ2-7; 11 bases agree with TRBD2. The trim removed 4 bases at V and 5 bases at J, leaving 7 bases unmatched. The germline V gene has CDR1 MNHEY and CDR2 SMNVEV (reference sequence). The CDR3 covers 15 residues. The CDR3 coding sequence is TGTGCCAGCAGTTCCGGGACTAGCGGTGCCCACGAGCAGTACTTC. Translation: CASSSGTSGAHEQYF.

The V gene is TRBV5-5, the J gene TRBJ2-1; tentatively, D is TRBD1 (6 bases). V was shortened by 0 bases and J by 4 bases, with 17 bases between the two germline ends. Germline V gene lookup returns CDR1 SGHKS and CDR2 YYEKEE (reference sequence). The CDR3 covers 17 residues. CDR3 DNA sequence: TGTGCCAGCAGCTTGGATACTCAAAGGACAGAGTACAATGAGCAGTTCTTC. Amino acid sequence: CASSLDTQRTEYNEQFF.

CDR3 amino acids: CASGLVRTGGDYGYTF. CDR3 nucleotides: TGTGCTAGTGGTTTGGTCCGGACAGGGGGAGACTATGGCTACACCTTC. The chain couples TRBV12-5 to TRBJ1-2, with 10 positions matching TRBD1. The V segment lost 0 bases and the J segment 3 bases; nucleotides outside the gene matches: 4. Germline V gene lookup returns CDR1 LGHNT and CDR2 FRNRAP. The CDR3 runs 16 residues.

This chain joins TRBV12-5 and TRBJ1-2; maybe TRBD1 (6 bases). The germline V and J ends were trimmed by 5 bases and 3 bases, with 22 bases remaining between them. CDR3 length: 17 amino acids. The germline V gene encodes CDR1 LGHNT and CDR2 FRNRAP. The chain's CDR3 is CASGPQREVGGHYGYTF. The CDR3 nucleotides read TGTGCTAGTGGTCCCCAACGGGAAGTAGGGGGACACTATGGCTACACCTTC.